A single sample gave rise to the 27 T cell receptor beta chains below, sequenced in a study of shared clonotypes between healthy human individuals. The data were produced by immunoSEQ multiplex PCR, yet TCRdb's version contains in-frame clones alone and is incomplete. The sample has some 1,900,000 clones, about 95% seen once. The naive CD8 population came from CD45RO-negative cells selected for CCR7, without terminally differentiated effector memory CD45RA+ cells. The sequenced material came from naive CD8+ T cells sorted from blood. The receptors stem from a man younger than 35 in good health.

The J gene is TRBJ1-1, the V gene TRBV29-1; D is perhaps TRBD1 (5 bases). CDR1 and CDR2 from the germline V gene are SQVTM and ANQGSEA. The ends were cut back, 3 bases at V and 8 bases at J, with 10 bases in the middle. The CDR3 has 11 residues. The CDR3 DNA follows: TGCAGCGTTGATAGCCAGGGCGAAGCTTTCTTT. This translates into CSVDSQGEAFF. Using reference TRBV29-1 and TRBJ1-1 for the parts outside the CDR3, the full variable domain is SAVISQKPSRDICQRGTSLTIQCQVDSQVTMMFWYRQQPGQSLTLIATANQGSEATYESGFVIDKFPISRPNLTFSTLTVSNMSPEDSSIYLCSVDSQGEAFFGQGTRLTVV.

The CDR3 region has the DNA TGTGCCAGCAGCGTGCCGACTGGGGCCAACGTCCTGACTTTC. Amino acids: CASSVPTGANVLTF. V is TRBV9 and J is TRBJ2-6, with D uncertain. The V and J ends lost 2 bases and 2 bases respectively, with 5 bases between them. CDR1 is SGDLS and CDR2 is YYNGEE in the germline V gene. CDR3 length: 14 residues.

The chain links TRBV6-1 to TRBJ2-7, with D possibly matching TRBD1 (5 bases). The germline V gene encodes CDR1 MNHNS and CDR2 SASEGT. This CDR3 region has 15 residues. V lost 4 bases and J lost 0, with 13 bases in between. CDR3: CASSADSILSYEQYF. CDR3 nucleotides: TGTGCCAGCAGTGCTGACAGCATTCTCTCCTACGAGCAGTACTTC.

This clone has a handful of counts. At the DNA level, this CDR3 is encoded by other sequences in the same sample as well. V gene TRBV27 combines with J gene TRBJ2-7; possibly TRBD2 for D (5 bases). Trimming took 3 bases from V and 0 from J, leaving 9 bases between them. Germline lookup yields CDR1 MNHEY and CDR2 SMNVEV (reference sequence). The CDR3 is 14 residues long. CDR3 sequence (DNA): TGTGCCAGCAGTTTGACGGGGAGCTCCTACGAGCAGTACTTC. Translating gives CASSLTGSSYEQYF.

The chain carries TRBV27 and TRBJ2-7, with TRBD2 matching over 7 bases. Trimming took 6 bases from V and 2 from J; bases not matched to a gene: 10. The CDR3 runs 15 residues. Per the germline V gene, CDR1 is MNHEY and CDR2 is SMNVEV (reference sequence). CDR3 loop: CASSPGTNSAYEQYF. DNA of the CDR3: TGTGCCAGCAGCCCCGGGACTAACTCAGCCTACGAGCAGTACTTC.

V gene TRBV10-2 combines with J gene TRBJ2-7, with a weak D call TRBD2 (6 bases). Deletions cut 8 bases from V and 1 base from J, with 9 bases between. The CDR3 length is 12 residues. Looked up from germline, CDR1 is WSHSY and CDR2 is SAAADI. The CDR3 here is CASSGESYEQYF. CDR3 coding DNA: TGCGCCAGCTCGGGGGAGTCCTACGAGCAGTACTTC.

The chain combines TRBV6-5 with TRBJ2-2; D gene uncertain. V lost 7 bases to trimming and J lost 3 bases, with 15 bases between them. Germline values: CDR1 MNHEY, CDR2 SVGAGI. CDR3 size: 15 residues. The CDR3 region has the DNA TGTGCCAGCATACCGTATCGCGAGCACACCGGGGAGCTGTTTTTT. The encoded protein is CASIPYREHTGELFF.

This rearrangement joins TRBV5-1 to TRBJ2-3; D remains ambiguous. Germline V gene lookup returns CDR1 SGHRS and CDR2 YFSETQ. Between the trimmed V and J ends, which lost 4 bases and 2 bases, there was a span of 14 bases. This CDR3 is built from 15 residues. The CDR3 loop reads CASSPLNDITDTQYF. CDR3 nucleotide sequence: TGCGCCAGCAGCCCCCTCAACGACATCACAGATACGCAGTATTTT.

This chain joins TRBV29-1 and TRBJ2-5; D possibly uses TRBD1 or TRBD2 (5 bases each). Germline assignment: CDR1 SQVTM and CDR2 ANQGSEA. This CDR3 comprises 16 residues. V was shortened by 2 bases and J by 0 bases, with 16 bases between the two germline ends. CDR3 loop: CSVEPRSLGDQETQYF. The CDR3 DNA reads TGCAGCGTTGAACCCCGTTCCTTGGGGGACCAAGAGACCCAGTACTTC.

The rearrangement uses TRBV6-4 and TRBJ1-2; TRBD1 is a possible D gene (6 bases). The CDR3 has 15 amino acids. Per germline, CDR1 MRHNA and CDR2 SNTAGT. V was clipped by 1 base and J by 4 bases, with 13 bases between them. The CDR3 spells CASSDFPGAGYGYTF. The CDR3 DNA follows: TGTGCCAGCAGTGACTTTCCGGGGGCCGGCTATGGCTACACCTTC.

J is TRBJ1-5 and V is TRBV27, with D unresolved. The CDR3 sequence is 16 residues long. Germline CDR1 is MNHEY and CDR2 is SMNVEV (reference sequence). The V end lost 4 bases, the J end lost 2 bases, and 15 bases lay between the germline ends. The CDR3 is CASSSLLGMRNQPQHF. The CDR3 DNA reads TGTGCCAGCAGTTCTCTTCTGGGGATGCGCAATCAGCCCCAGCATTTT.

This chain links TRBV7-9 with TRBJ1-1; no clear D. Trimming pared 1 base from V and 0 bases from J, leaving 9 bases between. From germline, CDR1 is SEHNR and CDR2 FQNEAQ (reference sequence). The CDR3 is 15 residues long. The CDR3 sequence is CASSLEPALNTEAFF. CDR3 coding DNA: TGTGCCAGCAGCTTAGAACCGGCCCTGAACACTGAAGCTTTCTTT.

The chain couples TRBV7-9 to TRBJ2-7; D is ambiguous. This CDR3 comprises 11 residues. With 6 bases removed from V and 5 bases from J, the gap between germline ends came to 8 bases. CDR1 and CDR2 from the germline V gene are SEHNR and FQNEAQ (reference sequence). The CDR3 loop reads CASSPNHEQYF. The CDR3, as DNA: TGTGCCAGCAGTCCAAATCACGAGCAGTACTTC.

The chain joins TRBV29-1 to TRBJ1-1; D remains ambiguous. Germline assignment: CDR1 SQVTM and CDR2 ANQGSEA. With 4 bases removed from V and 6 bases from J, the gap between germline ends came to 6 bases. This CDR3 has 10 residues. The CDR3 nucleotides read TGCAGCGTTGGACACCCTGAAGCTTTCTTT. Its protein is CSVGHPEAFF. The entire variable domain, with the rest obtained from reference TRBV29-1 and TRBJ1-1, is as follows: SAVISQKPSRDICQRGTSLTIQCQVDSQVTMMFWYRQQPGQSLTLIATANQGSEATYESGFVIDKFPISRPNLTFSTLTVSNMSPEDSSIYLCSVGHPEAFFGQGTRLTVV.

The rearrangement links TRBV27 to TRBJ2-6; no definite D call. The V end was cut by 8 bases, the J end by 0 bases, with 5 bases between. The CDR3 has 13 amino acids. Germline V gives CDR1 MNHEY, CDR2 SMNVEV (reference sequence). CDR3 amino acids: CASFHSGANVLTF. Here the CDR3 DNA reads TGTGCCAGCTTTCACTCTGGGGCCAACGTCCTGACTTTC.

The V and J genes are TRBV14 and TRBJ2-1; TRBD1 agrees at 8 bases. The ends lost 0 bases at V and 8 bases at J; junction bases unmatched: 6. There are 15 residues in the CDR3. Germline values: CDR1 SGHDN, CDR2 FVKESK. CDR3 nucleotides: TGTGCCAGCAGCCAAGAAATTGGACAGGGCGATGAGCAGTTCTTC. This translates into CASSQEIGQGDEQFF.

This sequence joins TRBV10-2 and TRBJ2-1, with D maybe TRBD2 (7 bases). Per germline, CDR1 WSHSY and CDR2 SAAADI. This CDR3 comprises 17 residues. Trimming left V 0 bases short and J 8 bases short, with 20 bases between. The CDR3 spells CASSESMFLEGGDEQFF. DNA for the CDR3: TGCGCCAGCAGTGAGTCGATGTTCCTCGAGGGGGGGGATGAGCAGTTCTTC.

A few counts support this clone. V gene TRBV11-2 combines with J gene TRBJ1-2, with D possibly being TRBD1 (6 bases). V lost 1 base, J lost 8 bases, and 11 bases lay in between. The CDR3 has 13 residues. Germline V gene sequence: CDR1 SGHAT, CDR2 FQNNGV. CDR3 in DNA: TGTGCCAGCAGCTTAGGGGGGGCGAAAGGCTACACCTTC. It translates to CASSLGGAKGYTF.

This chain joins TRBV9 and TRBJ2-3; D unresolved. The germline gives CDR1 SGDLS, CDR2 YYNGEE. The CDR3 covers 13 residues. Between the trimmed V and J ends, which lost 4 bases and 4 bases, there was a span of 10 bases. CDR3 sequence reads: CASSRALADTQYF. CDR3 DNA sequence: TGTGCCAGCAGCCGTGCTCTGGCAGATACGCAGTATTTT.

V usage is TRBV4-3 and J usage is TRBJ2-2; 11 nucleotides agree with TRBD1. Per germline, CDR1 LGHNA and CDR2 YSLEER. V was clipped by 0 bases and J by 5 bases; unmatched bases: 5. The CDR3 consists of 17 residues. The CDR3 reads CASSQDWTGGRTGELFF. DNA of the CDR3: TGCGCCAGCAGCCAAGATTGGACAGGGGGCAGGACCGGGGAGCTGTTTTTT.

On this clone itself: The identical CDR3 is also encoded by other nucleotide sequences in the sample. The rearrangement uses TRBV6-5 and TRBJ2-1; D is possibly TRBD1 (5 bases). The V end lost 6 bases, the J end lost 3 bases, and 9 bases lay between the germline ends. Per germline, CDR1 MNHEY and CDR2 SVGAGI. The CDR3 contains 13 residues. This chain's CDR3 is CASSYDSYNEQFF. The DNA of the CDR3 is TGTGCCAGCAGCTACGACAGCTACAATGAGCAGTTCTTC.

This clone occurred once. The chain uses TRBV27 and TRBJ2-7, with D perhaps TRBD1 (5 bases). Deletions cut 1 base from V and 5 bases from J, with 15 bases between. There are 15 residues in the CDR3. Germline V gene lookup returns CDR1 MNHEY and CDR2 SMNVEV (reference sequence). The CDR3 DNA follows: TGTGCCAGCAGTTTATGGGGCACCCCCGGAGACGAGCAGTACTTC. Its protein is CASSLWGTPGDEQYF.

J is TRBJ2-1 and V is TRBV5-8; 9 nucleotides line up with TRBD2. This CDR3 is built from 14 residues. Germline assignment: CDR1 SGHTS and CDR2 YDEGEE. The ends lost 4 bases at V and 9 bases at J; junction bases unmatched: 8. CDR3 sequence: CASSPGIAGAEQFF. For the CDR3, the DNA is TGTGCCAGCAGCCCTGGGATAGCGGGAGCTGAGCAGTTCTTC.

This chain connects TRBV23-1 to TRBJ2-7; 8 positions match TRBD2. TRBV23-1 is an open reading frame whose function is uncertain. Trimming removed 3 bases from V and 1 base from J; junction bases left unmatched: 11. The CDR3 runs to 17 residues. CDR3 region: CASSQDSGTIPSYEQYF. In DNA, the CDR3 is TGCGCCAGCAGTCAGGATAGCGGGACTATTCCGTCCTACGAGCAGTACTTC.

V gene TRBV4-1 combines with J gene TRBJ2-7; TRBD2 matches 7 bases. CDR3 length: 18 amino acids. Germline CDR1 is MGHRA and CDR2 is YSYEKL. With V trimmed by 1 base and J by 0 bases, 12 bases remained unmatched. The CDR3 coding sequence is TGCGCCAGCAGCCAAGGGCTAAAGGCAGGCGGGAGCTCCTACGAGCAGTACTTC. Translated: CASSQGLKAGGSSYEQYF.

CDR3 nucleotide sequence: TGCAGCGTCGACGACGGAGCCTACGAGCAGTACTTC. As protein: CSVDDGAYEQYF. The rearrangement joins TRBV29-1 to TRBJ2-7; unclear D gene. Deletions cut 6 bases from V and 2 bases from J, with 11 bases between. Germline assignment: CDR1 SQVTM and CDR2 ANQGSEA. The length of the CDR3 is 12 residues.

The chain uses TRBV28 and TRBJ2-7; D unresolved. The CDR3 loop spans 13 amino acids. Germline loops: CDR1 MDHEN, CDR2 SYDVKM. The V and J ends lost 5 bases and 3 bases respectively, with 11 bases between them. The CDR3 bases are TGTGCCAGCAGTCCAGCGTCCGGCTACGAGCAGTACTTC. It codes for CASSPASGYEQYF.